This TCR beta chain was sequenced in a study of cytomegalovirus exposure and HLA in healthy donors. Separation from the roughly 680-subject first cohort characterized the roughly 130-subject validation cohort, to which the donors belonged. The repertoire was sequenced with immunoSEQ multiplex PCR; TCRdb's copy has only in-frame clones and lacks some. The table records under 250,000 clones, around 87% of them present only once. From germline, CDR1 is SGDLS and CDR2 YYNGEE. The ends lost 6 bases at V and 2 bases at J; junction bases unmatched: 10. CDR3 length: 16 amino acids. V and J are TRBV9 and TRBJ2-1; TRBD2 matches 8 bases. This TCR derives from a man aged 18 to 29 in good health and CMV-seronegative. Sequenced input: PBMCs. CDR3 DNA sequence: TGTGCCAGCAAGGAGGTCGCGGGGGGCACCTACAATGAGCAGTTCTTC. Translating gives CASKEVAGGTYNEQFF.